The rows below give T cell receptor beta chains drawn from one sample of a study of blood T cell repertoires in COVID-19. Generated by immunoSEQ multiplex PCR, the TCRdb table keeps only in-frame clones and is missing some. This table has approximately 100,000 clones, about 88% appearing once. The sequenced sample was peripheral blood. The receptors originated from a human donor in a cohort sampled during active COVID-19. Each CDR3 is given with its conserved first and last residue. The D gene is left open where the match is weak. Size tells how often a clone was seen (once, few, many) or the class of an expanded clone, and some rows leave it out.

clone_size,j_call,v_call,d_call,cdr3_nt,cdr3_aa
.,TRBJ1-5,TRBV2,.,TGTGCCAGCAGTTCCTACTTAAATCAGCCCCAGCATTTT,CASSSYLNQPQHF
.,TRBJ2-1,TRBV2,.,TGTGCCAGCACCGCGGACAATGAGCAGTTCTTC,CASTADNEQFF
once,TRBJ2-2,TRBV19,TRBD1,TGTGCCAGTAGTTTTTCCCAGGGGGCGCGGAACACCGGGGAGCTGTTTTTT,CASSFSQGARNTGELFF
.,TRBJ2-5,TRBV4-1,.,TGCGCCAGCAGCCAAGGGTACACCTGGACAAAAGAGACCCAGTACTTC,CASSQGYTWTKETQYF
.,TRBJ2-7,TRBV27,TRBD1,TGTGCCAGCAAGTACGGGCGGTTTAACAGGGGGCAAGGGGACGAGCAGTACTTC,CASKYGRFNRGQGDEQYF
once,TRBJ2-7,TRBV6-5,TRBD1,TGTGCCAGCAGTCTCAACAGGGGGCCGTACGAGCAGTACTTC,CASSLNRGPYEQYF
.,TRBJ1-1,TRBV2,.,TGTGCCAGCAGTGAAGCGCCGGGTCCCACTGAAGCTTTCTTT,CASSEAPGPTEAFF
.,TRBJ2-7,TRBV7-2,.,TGTGCCAGCAGCTTAGCGCGCATGCAGGGAAAATTTTCCCACGAGCAGTACTTC,CASSLARMQGKFSHEQYF
.,TRBJ2-7,TRBV20-1,TRBD1,TGCAGTGCTAGTATTTTGCAAGGACAGGGGGCGAAGGACGAGCAGTACTTC,CSASILQGQGAKDEQYF
.,TRBJ1-1,TRBV18,.,TGTGCCAACTCACCAGACAGTTTATCTGAAGCTTTCTTT,CANSPDSLSEAFF
.,TRBJ2-3,TRBV5-6,.,TGTGCCAGCAGCTTGGGTGGGGGGGGCTCAGATACGCAGTATTTT,CASSLGGGGSDTQYF
few,TRBJ1-6,TRBV10-1,.,TGCGCCAGCAGCCAAGGACAGCTAAATTCACCCCTCCACTTT,CASSQGQLNSPLHF
.,TRBJ2-3,TRBV6-5,TRBD2,TGTGCCAGCTGGGGGGGTCTTGCAGATACGCAGTATTTT,CASWGGLADTQYF
.,TRBJ2-4,TRBV25-1,TRBD1,TGTGCCAGCAGTGATGCAGGGGGCCTGGACATTCAGTACTTC,CASSDAGGLDIQYF
.,TRBJ1-1,TRBV9,TRBD1,TGTGCCAGCAGCGAAAGGACAGGGTCTGAAGCTTTCTTT,CASSERTGSEAFF
.,TRBJ1-2,TRBV3-1/TRBV3-2,.,TGTGCCAGCAGCCAATTAGTCGGGGGGCGGAACTATGGCTACACCTTC,CASSQLVGGRNYGYTF
.,TRBJ1-6,TRBV19,.,TGTGCCAGTAGTATAGCGCGGAATTCACCCCTCCACTTT,CASSIARNSPLHF
once,TRBJ2-7,TRBV27,TRBD2,TGTGCCAGTGTTAAGCGGGGTGGAAGCTACGAGCAGTACTTC,CASVKRGGSYEQYF
.,TRBJ2-3,TRBV4-1,.,TGCGCCAGCAGCCAGAGGGGGACAGATACGCAGTATTTT,CASSQRGTDTQYF
.,TRBJ2-1,TRBV12-5,.,TGTGCTAGTGGAGGGCAGGGGTCTTACAATGAGCAGTTCTTC,CASGGQGSYNEQFF
.,TRBJ2-7,TRBV28,TRBD1,TGTGCCAGCAGGAAAAACAGGGGATACGAGCAGTACTTC,CASRKNRGYEQYF
once,TRBJ2-5,TRBV21-1,.,TGTGCCAGCAGCAAAGGAGGGGGTAGACAAGAGACCCAGTACTTC,CASSKGGGRQETQYF
.,TRBJ2-1,TRBV27,.,TGTGCCAGCAGCTCCTCGAATGAGCAGTTCTTC,CASSSSNEQFF
.,TRBJ1-5,TRBV6-5,.,TGTGCCACCTCGACTGAGAATAGCAATCAGCCCCAGCATTTT,CATSTENSNQPQHF
.,TRBJ1-2,TRBV18,.,TGTGCCAGCTCACCACGGTCAGGCCCCGAATACGGCTACACCTTC,CASSPRSGPEYGYTF
.,TRBJ1-6,TRBV20-1,.,TGCAGTGCTAGTGAGGGGCTCGATAATTCACCCCTCCACTTT,CSASEGLDNSPLHF
.,TRBJ2-7,TRBV28,TRBD2,TGTGCCAGCAGCCCGGGGGGCTACGAGCAGTACTTC,CASSPGGYEQYF
.,TRBJ2-5,TRBV6-1,.,TGTGCCAGCAGTGAAATTAGTGCGCGGACCCAGTACTTC,CASSEISARTQYF
.,TRBJ2-1,TRBV2,.,TGTGCCAGCAGTCCCACAGTAAGCTCCTACAATGAGCAGTTCTTC,CASSPTVSSYNEQFF
.,TRBJ2-7,TRBV3-1/TRBV3-2,TRBD1,TGTGCCAGCAGCCAAGACCCGAGACAGGGGAGTCGTGAGCAGTACTTC,CASSQDPRQGSREQYF
.,TRBJ2-2,TRBV12-5,TRBD2,TGTGCTAGTGTAAGCGGGGGGTCGGACGGGGAGCTGTTTTTT,CASVSGGSDGELFF
once,TRBJ1-2,TRBV28,.,TGTGCCAGCAGTTCCAGGTCCTATGGCTACACCTTC,CASSSRSYGYTF
.,TRBJ2-1,TRBV3-1/TRBV3-2,.,TGTGCCAGCAGCCTTGGAGGTGAGCAGTTCTTC,CASSLGGEQFF
.,TRBJ2-3,TRBV2,.,TGTGCCAGCGGAGGACAGTATACGCAGTATTTT,CASGGQYTQYF
.,TRBJ1-1,TRBV18,.,TGTGCCAGCTCACCATCTTTCGGGGGCACTGAAGCTTTCTTT,CASSPSFGGTEAFF
.,TRBJ2-1,TRBV5-1,.,TGCGCCAGCAGCGCCGAGGGTGAGCAGTTCTTC,CASSAEGEQFF
.,TRBJ2-7,TRBV9,TRBD1,TGTGCCAGCAGCGTAGTGACAGGGGACGAGCAGTACTTC,CASSVVTGDEQYF
.,TRBJ1-5,TRBV19,.,TGTGCCAGTAGTATGTGGACAGATCATAGCAATCAGCCCCAGCATTTT,CASSMWTDHSNQPQHF
few,TRBJ1-5,TRBV12-3/TRBV12-4,.,TGTGCCAGCAGTTTGGCAGAGGGTCAGCCCCAGCATTTT,CASSLAEGQPQHF
.,TRBJ1-1,TRBV18,TRBD1,TGTGCCAGCTCCCCCGGGACAGGGGGAACTGAAGCTTTCTTT,CASSPGTGGTEAFF
.,TRBJ1-1,TRBV19,.,TGTGCCAGTAGCAGGACAGTCGCTGAAGCTTTCTTT,CASSRTVAEAFF
.,TRBJ2-7,TRBV15,TRBD1,TGTGCCACCAGCGGGGGGACAGGGGCAGGAAACGAGCAGTACTTC,CATSGGTGAGNEQYF
few,TRBJ1-4,TRBV4-1,TRBD1,TGCGCCAGCAGCCGGGACAGGGCTAATAATGAAAAACTGTTTTTT,CASSRDRANNEKLFF
.,TRBJ2-3,TRBV4-2,.,TGTGCCAGCAGCCAAGAAGGGACTGGCCCCCTCGGGGGTACGCAGTATTTT,CASSQEGTGPLGGTQYF
.,TRBJ1-1,TRBV19,TRBD1,TGTGCCAGTAGCAGGACAGGGGGGCTGAACACTGAAGCTTTCTTT,CASSRTGGLNTEAFF